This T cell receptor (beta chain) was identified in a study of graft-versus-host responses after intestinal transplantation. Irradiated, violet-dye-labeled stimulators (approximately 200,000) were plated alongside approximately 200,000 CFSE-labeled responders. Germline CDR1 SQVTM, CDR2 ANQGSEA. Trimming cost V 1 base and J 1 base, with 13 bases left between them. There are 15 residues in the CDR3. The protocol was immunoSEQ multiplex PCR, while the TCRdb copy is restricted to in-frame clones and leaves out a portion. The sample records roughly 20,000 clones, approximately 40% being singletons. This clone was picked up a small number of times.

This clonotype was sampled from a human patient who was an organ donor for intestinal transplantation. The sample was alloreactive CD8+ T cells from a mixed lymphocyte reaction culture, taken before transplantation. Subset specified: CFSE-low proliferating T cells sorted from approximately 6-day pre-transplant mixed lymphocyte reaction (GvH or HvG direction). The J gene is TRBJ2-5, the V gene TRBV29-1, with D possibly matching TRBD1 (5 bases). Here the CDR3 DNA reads TGCAGCGTTGAAGGTGTTGGGCAGGGCCAAGAGACCCAGTACTTC. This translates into CSVEGVGQGQETQYF.